Sequencing of this TCR beta chain was carried out in a study of somatic mutations in T cells in chronic GVHD (TCRdb year 2020). Comments on this clone: What this receptor recognizes is not known. No base qualities exist here, and no much larger clone lies one base off it.

Genomic DNA was isolated and then used for TCRbeta deep sequencing. TCRbeta CDR3 sequencing and initial data processing were performed with the immunoSEQ assay as a commercial service. On the study's bioinformatics: Reads were demultiplexed, adapter and primer sequences were trimmed, similar clones were merged through frequency-ratio clustering, and V, D, J genes were annotated using IMGT. The table comes from immuneACCESS by way of TCRdb, which keeps in-frame sequences with V and J called. Part of the clones is missing from these tables; in studies checked, under half for an unresolved V gene and the rest for unknown reasons. The V and J calls and clone size are taken from that table; D and trimming were inferred from the DNA. Counted in this sample were under 800 clones; roughly 84% of them appeared once. Approximately 74% of the sample comes from the top ten. Sorting staining used anti-CD3, anti-CD4, anti-CD8 and a Vbeta20 antibody from the IOTest Beta Mark kit on a FACSAria III, with purity above 98%. Mononuclear cells were isolated by Ficoll-Paque PLUS density gradient centrifugation from peripheral blood that had been collected in sodium heparin tubes. Before TCRbeta deep sequencing, the CD4+ Vbeta20+, CD4+ Vbeta20-, and CD8+ T cell fractions were FACS-sorted.

Including cysteine and phenylalanine, the CDR3 has 15 amino acids. The entry retains the CDR3 DNA only, 45 bases that are in frame from base 1. According to the germline V gene, CDR1 reads MNHEY and CDR2 reads SVGAGI. The germline ends are 16 bases apart after V is trimmed by 6 bases and J by 4 bases. Rearrangement joined TRBV6-5 to TRBJ1-3; matching of 6 bases hints at TRBD1 as the D gene. This receptor was identified in a male patient aged 45-59 years with chronic graft-versus-host disease. Some T cells may have been brought in with the graft after a transplant. The sequencing sample was made of Vbeta20-positive CD4+ T cells from blood. The sample's cell subset or site, from its label and the paper: CD4+ T cells sorted for TCR Vbeta20 (TRBV30-01) positivity by flow cytometry. Here is the DNA: TGTGCCAGCAGCCGACAGGTCGGGAAGGGAAACACCATATATTTT. This gives the protein CASSRQVGKGNTIYF.